One sample yielded the 18 T cell receptor beta chains listed below, sequenced in a study of OX40 agonist ivuxolimab in advanced cancers. Data came from immunoSEQ multiplex PCR; TCRdb stores just in-frame clones and leaves some out. Among about 80,000 clones, 85% to 95% were seen once, and the ten largest hold around 0.75%. The starting material was CD4+ or CD8+ T cells sorted from blood, obtained in a trial of the OX40 agonist ivuxolimab. The receptors shown here come from an adult with an advanced solid tumor such as melanoma, head and neck, liver or kidney cancer.

This chain uses TRBV9 with TRBJ1-1, with a weak D call TRBD1 (6 bases). V was shortened by 0 bases and J by 0 bases, with 15 bases between the two germline ends. The V gene's germline CDR1 is SGDLS and CDR2 YYNGEE. The CDR3 length is 17 residues. This CDR3 is CASSVGLTGNLNTEAFF. CDR3 bases: TGTGCCAGCAGCGTAGGTCTAACAGGGAATTTGAACACTGAAGCTTTCTTT.

V and J are TRBV28 and TRBJ1-1; no clear D gene. Germline V gene sequence: CDR1 MDHEN, CDR2 SYDVKM. V was cut by 6 bases and J by 10 bases, with 15 bases left in between. The CDR3 is made up of 12 amino acids. CDR3 nucleotides: TGTGCCAGCAGCTTACCCCCAGTGGGAGCTTTCTTT. This translates into CASSLPPVGAFF.

The V call is TRBV28, the J call TRBJ1-5, with TRBD1 as a possible D gene (5 bases). Germline V gives CDR1 MDHEN, CDR2 SYDVKM. The CDR3 has 16 residues. The ends were cut back, 6 bases at V and 0 bases at J, with 15 bases in the middle. CDR3 sequence (DNA): TGTGCCAGCAGCCCCGGGACTTCAAATAGCAATCAGCCCCAGCATTTT. Encoded protein: CASSPGTSNSNQPQHF.

This clone was seen once. This chain links TRBV21-1 with TRBJ1-1. TRBV21-1 is shown as a pseudogene. The CDR3 totals 15 residues. CDR3 in DNA: TGTGCCAGCAGCTATAAGGAGGGGGTCCTCACTGAAGCTTTCTTT. It encodes CASSYKEGVLTEAFF.

V and J are TRBV9 and TRBJ2-2, with D perhaps TRBD1 or TRBD2 (6 bases each). V was trimmed by 0 bases and J by 6 bases, leaving 9 bases between them. Germline V lookup: CDR1 SGDLS, CDR2 YYNGEE. This CDR3 has 14 residues. The CDR3 region has the DNA TGTGCCAGCAGCGTAGGGGGGGCGCCCGGGGAGCTGTTTTTT. It is translated as CASSVGGAPGELFF.

The chain is built from TRBV19 and TRBJ1-2, with D maybe TRBD1 (5 bases). The CDR3 consists of 19 residues. V lost 5 bases and J 1 base, leaving 26 bases between the germline ends. Germline values: CDR1 LNHDA, CDR2 SQIVND (reference sequence). CDR3 residues: CASSPRNAGGGRFNYGYTF. The DNA for the CDR3 is TGTGCCAGTAGTCCCCGAAACGCCGGCGGGGGACGGTTTAACTATGGCTACACCTTC.

This clone came up a few times. The chain carries TRBV7-9 and TRBJ2-4, with D tentatively TRBD1 or TRBD2 (5 bases each). V was shortened by 1 base and J by 4 bases, with 5 bases between the two germline ends. CDR1 and CDR2 from the germline V gene are SEHNR and FQNEAQ (reference sequence). This CDR3 has 13 amino acids. This chain's CDR3 is CASSLGGKNIQYF. CDR3 coding DNA: TGTGCCAGCAGCTTAGGGGGGAAAAACATTCAGTACTTC.

CDR3 region: CASSLGPGRSYEQYF. CDR3 sequence (DNA): TGCGCCAGCAGCTTGGGTCCGGGCAGGAGCTACGAGCAGTACTTC. V and J are TRBV5-1 and TRBJ2-7; D not resolved. The germline gives CDR1 SGHRS, CDR2 YFSETQ. The CDR3 sequence is 15 residues long. V was pared by 0 bases and J by 3 bases, with 13 bases between.

The CDR3 bases are TGTGCCATCAGTGAAAGAGGGCGAGGTGGCTACACCTTC. Its protein is CAISERGRGGYTF. This chain uses TRBV10-3 with TRBJ1-2; D is unclear. Germline CDR1 reads ENHRY; CDR2 reads SYGVKD. V was cut by 3 bases and J by 7 bases, with 12 bases left in between. CDR3 length equals 13 residues.

The gene calls are TRBV28 and TRBJ1-4, with D possibly matching TRBD1 (6 bases). CDR1 is MDHEN and CDR2 is SYDVKM in the germline V gene. V was cut by 8 bases and J by 7 bases, with 17 bases left in between. CDR3 size: 14 residues. The CDR3 region is CASGTEGGAEKLFF. The CDR3 coding sequence is TGTGCCAGCGGCACCGAGGGGGGGGCTGAAAAACTGTTTTTT.

V gene TRBV7-9 combines with J gene TRBJ2-4; 11 positions agree with TRBD2. Germline CDR1 is SEHNR and CDR2 is FQNEAQ (reference sequence). The trim removed 5 bases at V and 2 bases at J, leaving 8 bases unmatched. The CDR3 loop spans 17 amino acids. The CDR3 DNA reads as TGTGCCAGCAGCCTCGGACTAGCGGGCCGAACCAAAAACATTCAGTACTTC. It codes for CASSLGLAGRTKNIQYF.

This chain links TRBV6-6 with TRBJ2-1, with TRBD2 as a possible D gene (6 bases). Per germline, CDR1 MNHNY and CDR2 SVGAGI (reference sequence). This CDR3 spans 13 amino acids. V lost 10 bases to trimming and J lost 1 base, with 11 bases between them. CDR3 nucleotide sequence: TGTGCCACACGGGACTCATCCTACAATGAGCAGTTCTTC. Protein: CATRDSSYNEQFF.

V is TRBV2 and J is TRBJ2-1; TRBD1 matches at 7 bases. CDR1 SNHLY and CDR2 FYNNEI come from the germline V gene. CDR3 length: 16 amino acids. V shed 8 bases and J 0 bases; nucleotides not matched to a gene: 10. The CDR3 sequence: CASGGQGGGSYNEQFF. In nucleotides, the CDR3 is TGTGCCAGCGGGGGTCAAGGGGGCGGCTCCTACAATGAGCAGTTCTTC.

The J gene is TRBJ1-3, the V gene TRBV7-2; D gene ambiguous. CDR3 length equals 15 residues. CDR1 and CDR2 (germline): SGHTA, FQGNSA. V shed 7 bases and J shed 0 bases, with 13 bases lying between them. In DNA form, the CDR3 reads TGTGCCAGCACTGGTTACGGATACTCTGGAAACACCATATATTTT. Translating gives CASTGYGYSGNTIYF.

The chain employs TRBV7-2 and TRBJ1-1, with 7 bases matching TRBD1. Trimming cost V 9 bases and J 3 bases; bases outside gene matches: 4. This CDR3 contains 12 residues. The V gene's germline CDR1 is SGHTA and CDR2 FQGNSA. The CDR3 loop reads CASQGGHTEAFF. The CDR3 DNA reads TGTGCCAGTCAGGGGGGCCACACTGAAGCTTTCTTT. Based on the CDR3 plus reference TRBV7-2 and TRBJ1-1, the full variable domain is GAGVSQSPSNKVTEKGKDVELRCDPISGHTALYWYRQSLGQGLEFLIYFQGNSAPDKSGLPSDRFSAERTGGSVSTLTIQRTQQEDSAVYLCASQGGHTEAFFGQGTRLTVV.

The chain couples TRBV7-9 to TRBJ2-4, with TRBD2 identical over 12 bases. Germline V gene lookup returns CDR1 SEHNR and CDR2 FQNEAQ (reference sequence). The CDR3 is made up of 15 amino acids. J gave up 8 bases and V 4 bases, and 6 bases lay outside the gene matches. The CDR3 DNA sequence: TGTGCCAGCAGCTCGGGACTAGCGGGCAAGGACATTCAGTACTTC. This gives the protein CASSSGLAGKDIQYF.

This sequence joins TRBV2 and TRBJ2-5; 9 nucleotides align to TRBD1. This CDR3 has 13 amino acids. Germline lookup yields CDR1 SNHLY and CDR2 FYNNEI. J gave up 5 bases and V 7 bases, and 5 bases lay outside the gene matches. CDR3 DNA sequence: TGTGCCAGCAAAGACAGGGGGTTGGAGACCCAGTACTTC. As protein: CASKDRGLETQYF.

This clone was seen only a few times. V usage is TRBV27 and J usage is TRBJ2-3; TRBD2 agrees at 7 bases. CDR1 and CDR2 from the germline V gene are MNHEY and SMNVEV (reference sequence). CDR3 size: 14 residues. The ends lost 3 bases at V and 4 bases at J; junction bases unmatched: 4. For the CDR3, the DNA is TGTGCCAGCAGTTTCCGGCTAGCGGCAGATACGCAGTATTTT. It translates to CASSFRLAADTQYF.